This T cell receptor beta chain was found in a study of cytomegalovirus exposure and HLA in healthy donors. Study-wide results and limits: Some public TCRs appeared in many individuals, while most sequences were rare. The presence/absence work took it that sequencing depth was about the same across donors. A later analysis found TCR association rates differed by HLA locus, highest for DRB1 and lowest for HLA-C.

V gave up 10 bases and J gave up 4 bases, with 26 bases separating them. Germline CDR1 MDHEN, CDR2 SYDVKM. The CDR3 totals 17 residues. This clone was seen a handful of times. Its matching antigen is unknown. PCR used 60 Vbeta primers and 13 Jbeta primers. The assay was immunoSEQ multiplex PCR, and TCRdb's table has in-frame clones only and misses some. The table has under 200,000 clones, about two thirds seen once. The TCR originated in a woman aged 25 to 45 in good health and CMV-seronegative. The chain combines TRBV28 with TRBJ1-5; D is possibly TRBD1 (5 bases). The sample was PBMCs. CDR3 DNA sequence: TGTGCCACTTTTTTACTGGGGGGATTCGGGAGGAATCAGCCCCAGCATTTT. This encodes CATFLLGGFGRNQPQHF.